The present TCR beta chain was sequenced within a study of immune heterogeneity within non-small cell lung tumors listed by TCRdb under 2018. About the study as a whole: By histology, a handful of squamous cell carcinomas, nine to ten non-squamous carcinomas and 1 tumor not otherwise specified were included. To examine intratumoral immune heterogeneity, the study used whole-exome sequencing, RNA-seq and TCR beta repertoire sequencing on multiple spatially distinct regions of each NSCLC tumor. Binding of neoantigens to the HLA alleles of each patient was predicted with netMHCpan-3.0 for mutant peptides of 8 to 11 amino acids. TCR repertoire analysis included 57 tumor loci from 15 patients, whereas transcriptome data included only 45 or so loci from eleven to twelve patients.

At least ten counts were recorded for this clonotype. This receptor's antigen is unknown. Qualities for individual bases were not recorded, and no much larger clone is one base off. General findings and caveats noted by the study authors: Within a given patient, the same dominant CDR3B clonotypes showed up repeatedly across loci, although different tumor locations also carried unique high-frequency clones. A moderate positive correlation (R approximately 0.36), which was statistically significant, linked local T-cell repertoire clonality to local tumor mutational burden. Individual patients mostly had different high-frequency TCR beta clonotypes.

The TCR beta CDR3 region was amplified with a multiplex PCR system whose first round of around 11 cycles used 32 V-gene forward primers and 13 J-gene reverse primers. A QIAGEN Multiplex PCR Kit was used for first-round PCR, and the primer sequences were filed in Chinese patent CN105087789A. In a second PCR round, Illumina universal primers were added with the Phusion High-Fidelity PCR Kit. Sequencing of the TCR libraries was done on the Illumina HiSeq X Ten platform in paired-end mode with a 151 bp read length. The authors' pipeline ran thus. Reads without multiplex PCR primers were removed using Cutadapt, read pairs were merged using PEAR, and CDR3 regions were called using MiXCR with default settings. Shannon entropy measured repertoire diversity, and clonality was calculated as one minus the Shannon entropy divided by the ln of the count of productive unique sequences. Clonotypes at a frequency of at least 0.5% were defined as dominant or high-frequency T-cell clones. TCRdb handled the public reads itself, with Q25 trimming in fastp and clone calling in MiXCR, and kept productive beta chains. Rows with one shared CDR3 protein collapse into an entry with the most common genes and DNA. For this entry, the V and J calls and clone size follow TCRdb and not the study's own pipeline. Present in this sample are 9,500 or so distinct CDR3 sequences, 26% of which were seen just once. The ten largest clonotypes hold 25% to 30% of the sample.

The TCR template was genomic DNA extracted from bulk tumor tissue, and 600 ng of gDNA was amplified for each sample. During surgery, multiple biopsies were taken from each primary tumor, with sampling sites spaced as far apart as possible within the tumor mass. The study cohort was described as untreated, and patients were newly diagnosed NSCLC cases undergoing curative surgery. The samples came from about 16 patients with newly diagnosed non-small cell lung cancer who were having surgery intended to be curative. Two independent pathologists examined the resected tumor masses. Sequencing was performed only on DNA and RNA samples of high quality. The sample consisted of lung tumor tissue. The TCR sequence derives from a woman in her 50s with non-small cell lung cancer.

The CDR3 region has the sequence CASSSGEGGHRGNEQFF. In nucleotide form, the sequence is TGTGCCAGTAGTTCTGGAGAGGGGGGACACCGTGGAAATGAGCAGTTCTTC. The chain is encoded by TRBV19 joined to TRBJ2-1; the D match is possibly TRBD1 or TRBD2, with 6 bases aligned in each. The junction carries 24 bases between V and J, which are trimmed by 5 bases and 7 bases respectively. CDR1 and CDR2, per the germline V gene (reference sequence), are LNHDA and SQIVND. The CDR3 runs 17 residues from the cysteine to the phenylalanine. Only the CDR3 part of the read is kept: 51 bases, read in frame from the first base.